This T cell receptor beta chain was sequenced during a study of blood T cell repertoires in COVID-19. Study background: The cDNA or gDNA used as material had been derived from T cells, B-cell-depleted T cells, or PBMCs.

This CDR3 region has 13 residues. CDR1 and CDR2 from the germline V gene are LNHDA and SQIVND (reference sequence). V lost 5 bases and J lost 13; bases outside the gene matches: 6. Repertoires were generated with immunoSEQ multiplex PCR, while TCRdb's copy carries only in-frame clones and drops some. The profile shows some 21,000 clones, 90% of them singletons. The chain recombines TRBV19 with TRBJ1-6; 9 bases map to TRBD1. Sequencing was done on a sample of peripheral blood. The sequence came from a human donor in a cohort sampled during active COVID-19. CDR3 region: CASSGQGRVPLHF. In nucleotides, the CDR3 is TGTGCCAGTAGTGGACAGGGGAGGGTTCCCCTCCACTTT.